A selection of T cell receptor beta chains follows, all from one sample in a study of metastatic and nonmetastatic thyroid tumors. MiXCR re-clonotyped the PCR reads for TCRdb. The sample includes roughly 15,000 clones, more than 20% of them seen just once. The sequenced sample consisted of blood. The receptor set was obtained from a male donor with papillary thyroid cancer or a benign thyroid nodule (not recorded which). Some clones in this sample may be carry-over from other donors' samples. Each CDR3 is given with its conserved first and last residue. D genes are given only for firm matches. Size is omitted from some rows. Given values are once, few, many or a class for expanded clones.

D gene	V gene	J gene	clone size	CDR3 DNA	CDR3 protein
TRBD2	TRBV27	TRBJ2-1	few	TGTGCCAGCAGTTTCCGCGGGGGCTACAATGAGCAGTTCTTC	CASSFRGGYNEQFF
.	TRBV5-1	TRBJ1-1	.	TGCGCCAGCAGCTTCGTAGCAGGGACTGAGACTGAAGCTTTCTTT	CASSFVAGTETEAFF
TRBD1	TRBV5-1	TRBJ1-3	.	TGCGCCAGCACCCCCGGGACAGAGAGAAACACCATATATTTT	CASTPGTERNTIYF
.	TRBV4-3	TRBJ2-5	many	TGCGCCAGCAGCCAAGATGGGTGGGGCCGCGAGACCCAGTACTTC	CASSQDGWGRETQYF
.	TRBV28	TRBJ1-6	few	TGTGCCAGCGGGGGGATGAGGAATAATTCACCCCTCCACTTT	CASGGMRNNSPLHF
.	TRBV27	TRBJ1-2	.	TGTGCCAACAGCCCAAGTTGGGGTTCAACTAACTATGGCTACACCTTC	CANSPSWGSTNYGYTF
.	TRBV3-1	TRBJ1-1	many	TGTGCCAGCAGCCCAGAACAGGGTTGGGGCCCTGAAGCTTTCTTT	CASSPEQGWGPEAFF
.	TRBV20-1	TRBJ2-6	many	TGCAGTGCTAGAAGGGGAAGGGACTCTGGGGCCAACGTCCTGACTTTC	CSARRGRDSGANVLTF
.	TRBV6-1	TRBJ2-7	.	TGTGCCATGCCAGCGGCAACAACCTACGAGCAGTACTTC	CAMPAATTYEQYF
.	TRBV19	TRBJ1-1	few	TGTGCCAGTAGTATAACGGCTGCGATGAACACTGAAGCTTTCTTT	CASSITAAMNTEAFF
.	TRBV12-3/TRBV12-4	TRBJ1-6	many	TGTGCCAGCAGTAAATCCGGGACCCTAGGGTCACCCCTCCACTTT	CASSKSGTLGSPLHF
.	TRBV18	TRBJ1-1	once	TGTGCCAGCTCGCCCAAAAGAAGGGTTATTCCCACTGAAGCTTTCTTT	CASSPKRRVIPTEAFF
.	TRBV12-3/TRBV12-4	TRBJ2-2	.	TGTGCCAGCAGTCCGATAAACACCGGGGAGCTGTTTTTT	CASSPINTGELFF
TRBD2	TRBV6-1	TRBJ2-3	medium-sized	TGTGCCAGCAGTGAAAGGAGCGGGGGAGGGGCAGATACGCAGTATTTT	CASSERSGGGADTQYF
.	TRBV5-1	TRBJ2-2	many	TGCGCCAGGGGGGGGAACACCGGGGAGCTGTTTTTT	CARGGNTGELFF
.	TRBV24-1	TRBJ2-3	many	TGTGCCACCAGTGAATGGGGGACCTCGACAGATACGCAGTATTTT	CATSEWGTSTDTQYF
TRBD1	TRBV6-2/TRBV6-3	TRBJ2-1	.	TGTGCCAGCAGTTACTCGATGACAGGGTACAATGAGCAGTTCTTC	CASSYSMTGYNEQFF
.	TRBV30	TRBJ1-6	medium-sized	TGTGCCTGGAGTACTGGCTTGTCACCCCTCCACTTT	CAWSTGLSPLHF
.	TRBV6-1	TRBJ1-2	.	TGTGCCAGCAGTCAACAGGGCTCTGGTGGCTACACCTTC	CASSQQGSGGYTF
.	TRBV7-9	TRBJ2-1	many	TGTGCCAGCAGCTTACTTCAGGAATACAATGAGCAGTTCTTC	CASSLLQEYNEQFF
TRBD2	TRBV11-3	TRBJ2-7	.	TGTGCCAGCAGCTTAGAACTAGCGGGAGTGCAGTACTTC	CASSLELAGVQYF
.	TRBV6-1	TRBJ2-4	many	TGTGCCAGCAGTTACGCGCAAGGAATTCAGTACTTC	CASSYAQGIQYF